A selection of T cell receptor beta chains follows, all from one sample in a study of cytotoxic CD8 clonotypes in ibrutinib-treated CLL. TCRdb keeps only in-frame clones here, not all; method: immunoSEQ multiplex PCR. The sample holds about 130,000 clones; 76% are singletons and the top ten take approximately 5.1%. This sample comprised PBMCs, obtained after 24 months of ibrutinib treatment. The receptors were sampled from a human donor with chronic lymphocytic leukemia. Each CDR3 is given with its conserved first and last residue. Each record gives: CDR3 protein, CDR3 DNA, clone size, V gene, J gene, D gene. The D gene is left open where the match is weak. The listing skips clone size in some rows; elsewhere it reads once, few, many or a size class.

CDR3: CATSRDYMNTEAFF
DNA: TGTGCCACCAGCAGAGACTACATGAACACTGAAGCTTTCTTT
size: .
V: TRBV15
J: TRBJ1-1
D: .

CDR3: CAISESVGERGYTF
DNA: TGTGCCATCAGTGAGTCGGTAGGGGAACGTGGCTACACCTTC
size: .
V: TRBV10-3
J: TRBJ1-2
D: .

CDR3: CASSPQTGAWGEQYF
DNA: TGTGCCAGCAGCCCCCAGACAGGAGCTTGGGGTGAGCAGTACTTC
size: .
V: TRBV16
J: TRBJ2-7
D: .

CDR3: CAITPGLNSPLHF
DNA: TGTGCCATCACTCCAGGGTTGAATTCACCCCTCCACTTT
size: .
V: TRBV10-3
J: TRBJ1-6
D: .

CDR3: CASSLGYALMNTEAFF
DNA: TGTGCCAGCAGTTTAGGTTACGCACTCATGAACACTGAAGCTTTCTTT
size: few
V: TRBV27
J: TRBJ1-1
D: .

CDR3: CASSWGNSGTQYF
DNA: TGCGCCAGCAGCTGGGGTAATAGCGGGACCCAGTACTTC
size: .
V: TRBV5-1
J: TRBJ2-5
D: .

CDR3: CASSPRPGGYGYTF
DNA: TGTGCCAGCAGTCCCAGACCCGGTGGATATGGCTACACCTTC
size: few
V: TRBV27
J: TRBJ1-2
D: .

CDR3: CASRPFRPGVKNIQYF
DNA: TGTGCCAGCAGACCCTTCAGGCCTGGGGTCAAAAACATTCAGTACTTC
size: .
V: TRBV27
J: TRBJ2-4
D: .

CDR3: CAIRNMNTEAFF
DNA: TGTGCCATCAGGAATATGAACACTGAAGCTTTCTTT
size: .
V: TRBV10-3
J: TRBJ1-1
D: .

CDR3: CASSPVAVLAGQETQYF
DNA: TGTGCCAGCAGCCCAGTGGCGGTGCTAGCGGGGCAAGAGACCCAGTACTTC
size: few
V: TRBV11-2
J: TRBJ2-5
D: TRBD2

CDR3: CASSSRGGARAFF
DNA: TGTGCCAGCAGCTCCCGAGGGGGGGCGAGGGCTTTCTTT
size: once
V: TRBV11-2
J: TRBJ1-1
D: .

CDR3: CASTDEVNQPQHF
DNA: TGTGCCAGCACCGACGAGGTTAATCAGCCCCAGCATTTT
size: .
V: TRBV2
J: TRBJ1-5
D: .

CDR3: CASTGTGPYSNQPQHF
DNA: TGTGCCAGCACCGGCACGGGGCCCTATAGCAATCAGCCCCAGCATTTT
size: .
V: TRBV6-6
J: TRBJ1-5
D: .

CDR3: CASSLGRSAQPYEQYF
DNA: TGTGCCAGCAGCTTGGGTCGGAGTGCCCAACCCTACGAGCAGTACTTC
size: .
V: TRBV5-8
J: TRBJ2-7
D: .

CDR3: CASRGGSSYNSPLHF
DNA: TGTGCCAGCAGGGGGGGGAGCTCCTATAATTCACCCCTCCACTTT
size: .
V: TRBV28
J: TRBJ1-6
D: .

CDR3: CASKIAGNTIYF
DNA: TGTGCCAGCAAGATTGCCGGAAACACCATATATTTT
size: .
V: TRBV6-6
J: TRBJ1-3
D: .

CDR3: CAISGLAGLTLNEQYF
DNA: TGTGCCATCAGTGGTCTAGCGGGACTCACCCTTAACGAGCAGTACTTC
size: .
V: TRBV10-3
J: TRBJ2-7
D: TRBD2

CDR3: CASSPRRTSGTTGELFF
DNA: TGTGCCAGCAGCCCGAGGAGGACTAGCGGGACCACCGGGGAGCTGTTTTTT
size: .
V: TRBV9
J: TRBJ2-2
D: TRBD2

CDR3: CASSPTPFRERADTQYF
DNA: TGTGCCAGCAGCCCCACCCCTTTTCGGGAGCGTGCAGATACGCAGTATTTT
size: .
V: TRBV7-9
J: TRBJ2-3
D: .

CDR3: CASSIGGVAGANVLTF
DNA: TGTGCCAGTAGTATAGGTGGGGTGGCCGGGGCCAACGTCCTGACTTTC
size: .
V: TRBV19
J: TRBJ2-6
D: .

CDR3: CASSDAQGF
DNA: TGTGCCAGCAGTGACGCCCAGGGGTTC
size: .
V: TRBV6-4
J: TRBJ2-7
D: .

CDR3: CASSPGTATNYGYTF
DNA: TGTGCCAGCTCACCCGGGACAGCAACTAACTATGGCTACACCTTC
size: .
V: TRBV18
J: TRBJ1-2
D: TRBD1

CDR3: CASSITGPGFGELFF
DNA: TGTGCCAGTAGTATCACGGGACCGGGCTTTGGGGAGCTGTTTTTT
size: .
V: TRBV19
J: TRBJ2-2
D: .

CDR3: CASSRQAGTGIYEQYF
DNA: TGTGCCAGCAGCCGACAAGCCGGGACAGGGATCTACGAGCAGTACTTC
size: .
V: TRBV7-2
J: TRBJ2-7
D: TRBD1

CDR3: CASSSTGTSDAGLFF
DNA: TGTGCCAGCAGCTCCACCGGGACCTCCGATGCGGGACTGTTTTTT
size: .
V: TRBV7-9
J: TRBJ1-4
D: .

CDR3: CASKRDYNTGELFF
DNA: TGCGCCAGCAAAAGAGACTACAACACCGGGGAGCTGTTTTTT
size: .
V: TRBV4-3
J: TRBJ2-2
D: .

CDR3: CASSFGPSGRRRSYEQYF
DNA: TGTGCCAGCAGCTTTGGCCCTAGCGGGAGGCGTCGGTCCTACGAGCAGTACTTC
size: many
V: TRBV7-2
J: TRBJ2-7
D: TRBD2